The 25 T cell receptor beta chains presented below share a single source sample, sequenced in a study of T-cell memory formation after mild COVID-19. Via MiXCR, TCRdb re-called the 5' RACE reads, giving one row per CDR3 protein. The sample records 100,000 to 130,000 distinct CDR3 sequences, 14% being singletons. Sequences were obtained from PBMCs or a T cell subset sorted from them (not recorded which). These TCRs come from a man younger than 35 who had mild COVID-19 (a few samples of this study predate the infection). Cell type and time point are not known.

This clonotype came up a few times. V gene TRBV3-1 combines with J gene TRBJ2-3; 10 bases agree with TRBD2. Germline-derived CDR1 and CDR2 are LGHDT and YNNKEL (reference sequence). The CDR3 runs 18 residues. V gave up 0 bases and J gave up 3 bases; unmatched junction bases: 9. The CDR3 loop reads CASSQEWPSGGLTDTQYF. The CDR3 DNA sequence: TGTGCCAGCAGCCAAGAGTGGCCTAGCGGGGGTCTTACAGATACGCAGTATTTT.

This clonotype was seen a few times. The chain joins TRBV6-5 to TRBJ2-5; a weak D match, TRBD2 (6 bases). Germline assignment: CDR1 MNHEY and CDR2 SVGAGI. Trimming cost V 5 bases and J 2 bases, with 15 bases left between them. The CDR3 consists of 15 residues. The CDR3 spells CASSPTGAPQETQYF. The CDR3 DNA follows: TGTGCCAGCAGTCCCACGGGAGCGCCTCAAGAGACCCAGTACTTC.

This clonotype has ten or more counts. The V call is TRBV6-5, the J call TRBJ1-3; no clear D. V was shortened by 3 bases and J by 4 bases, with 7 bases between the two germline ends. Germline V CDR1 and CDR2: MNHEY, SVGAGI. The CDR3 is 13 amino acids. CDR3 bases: TGTGCCAGCAGTTATAGACCCGGAAACACCATATATTTT. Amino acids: CASSYRPGNTIYF.

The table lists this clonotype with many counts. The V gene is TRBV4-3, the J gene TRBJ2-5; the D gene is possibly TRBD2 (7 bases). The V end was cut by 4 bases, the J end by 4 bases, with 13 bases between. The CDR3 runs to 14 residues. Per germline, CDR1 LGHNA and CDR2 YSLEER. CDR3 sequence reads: CASSLKGGVETQYF. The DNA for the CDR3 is TGCGCCAGCAGCCTAAAGGGGGGGGTAGAGACCCAGTACTTC.

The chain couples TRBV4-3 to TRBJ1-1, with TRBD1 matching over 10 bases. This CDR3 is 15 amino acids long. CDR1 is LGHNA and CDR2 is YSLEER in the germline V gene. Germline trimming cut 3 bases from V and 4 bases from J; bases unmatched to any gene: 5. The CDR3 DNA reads TGCGCCAGCAGCCATAGGGACAGGGGAGTCACTGAAGCTTTCTTT. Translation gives CASSHRDRGVTEAFF.

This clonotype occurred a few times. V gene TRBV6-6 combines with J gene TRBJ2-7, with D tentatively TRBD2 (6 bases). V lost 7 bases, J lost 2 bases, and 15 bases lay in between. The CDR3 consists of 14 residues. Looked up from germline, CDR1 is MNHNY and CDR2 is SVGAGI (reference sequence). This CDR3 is CASTLRRETYEQYF. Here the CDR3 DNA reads TGTGCCAGCACCCTCCGGAGGGAAACCTACGAGCAGTACTTC.

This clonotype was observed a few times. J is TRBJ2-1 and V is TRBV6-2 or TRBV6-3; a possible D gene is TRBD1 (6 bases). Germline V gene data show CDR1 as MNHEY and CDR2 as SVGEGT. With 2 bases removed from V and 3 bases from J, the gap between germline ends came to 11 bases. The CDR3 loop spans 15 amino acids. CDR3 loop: CASSYLTGRYNEQFF. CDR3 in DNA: TGTGCCAGCAGTTACCTGACAGGACGCTACAATGAGCAGTTCTTC.

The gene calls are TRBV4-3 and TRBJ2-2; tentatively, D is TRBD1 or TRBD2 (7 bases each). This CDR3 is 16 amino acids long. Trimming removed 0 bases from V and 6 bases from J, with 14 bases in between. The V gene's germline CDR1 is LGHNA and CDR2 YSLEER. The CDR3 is CASSQDTRGGAGELFF. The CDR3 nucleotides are TGCGCCAGCAGCCAAGATACCAGGGGGGGGGCCGGGGAGCTGTTTTTT.

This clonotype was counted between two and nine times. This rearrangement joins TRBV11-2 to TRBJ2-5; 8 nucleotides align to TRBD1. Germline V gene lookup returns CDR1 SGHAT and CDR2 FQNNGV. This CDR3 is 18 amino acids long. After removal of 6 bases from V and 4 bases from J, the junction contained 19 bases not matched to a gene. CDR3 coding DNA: TGTGCCAGCAGGCCGAATCCCGGGACAGGCTTTTCCTTAGAGACCCAGTACTTC. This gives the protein CASRPNPGTGFSLETQYF.

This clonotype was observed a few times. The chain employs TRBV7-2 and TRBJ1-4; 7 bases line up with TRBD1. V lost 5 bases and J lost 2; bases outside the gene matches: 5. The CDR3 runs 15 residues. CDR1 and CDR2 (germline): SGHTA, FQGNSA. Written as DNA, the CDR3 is TGTGCCAGCAGCGCGACAGGGTGGACTAATGAAAAACTGTTTTTT. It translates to CASSATGWTNEKLFF.

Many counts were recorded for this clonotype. The CDR3 protein is CASSFSSGEQYV. In nucleotides, the CDR3 is TGTGCCAGCAGCTTCTCTAGCGGCGAGCAGTACGTC. This sequence joins TRBV5-4 and TRBJ2-7; 7 bases map to TRBD2. Germline trimming cut 2 bases from V and 6 bases from J; bases unmatched to any gene: 2. Per the germline V gene, CDR1 is SGHNT and CDR2 is YYREEE (reference sequence). The CDR3 sequence is 12 residues long.

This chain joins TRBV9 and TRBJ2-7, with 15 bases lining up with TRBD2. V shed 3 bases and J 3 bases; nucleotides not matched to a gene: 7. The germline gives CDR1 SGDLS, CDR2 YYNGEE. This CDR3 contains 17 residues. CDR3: CASSGRTSGGAVYEQYF. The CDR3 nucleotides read TGTGCCAGCAGCGGGCGGACTAGCGGGGGGGCCGTCTACGAGCAGTACTTC.

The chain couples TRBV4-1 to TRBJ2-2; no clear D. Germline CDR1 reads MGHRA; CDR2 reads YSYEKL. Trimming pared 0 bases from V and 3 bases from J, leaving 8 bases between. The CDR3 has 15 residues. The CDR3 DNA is TGCGCCAGCAGCCAAGATCTGGAGTACACCGGGGAGCTGTTTTTT. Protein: CASSQDLEYTGELFF.

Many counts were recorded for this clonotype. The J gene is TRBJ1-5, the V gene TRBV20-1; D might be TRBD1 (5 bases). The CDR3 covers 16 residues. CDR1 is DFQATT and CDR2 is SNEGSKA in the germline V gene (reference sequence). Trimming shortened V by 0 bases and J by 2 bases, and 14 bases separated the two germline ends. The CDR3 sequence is CSARETKGEGNQPQHF. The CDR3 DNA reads TGCAGTGCTAGAGAGACAAAAGGGGAGGGCAATCAGCCCCAGCATTTT.

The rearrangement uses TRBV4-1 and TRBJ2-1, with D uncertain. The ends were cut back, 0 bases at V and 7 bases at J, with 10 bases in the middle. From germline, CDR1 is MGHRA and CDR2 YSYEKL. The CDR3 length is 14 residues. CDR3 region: CASSQDQLLNEQFF. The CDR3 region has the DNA TGCGCCAGCAGCCAAGATCAACTCCTGAATGAGCAGTTCTTC.

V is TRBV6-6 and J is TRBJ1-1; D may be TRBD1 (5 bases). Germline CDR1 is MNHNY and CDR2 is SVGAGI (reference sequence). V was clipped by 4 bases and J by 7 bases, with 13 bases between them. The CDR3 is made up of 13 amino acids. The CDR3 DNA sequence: TGTGCCAGCAGTTTCACACGACAGAATGAAGCTTTCTTT. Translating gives CASSFTRQNEAFF.

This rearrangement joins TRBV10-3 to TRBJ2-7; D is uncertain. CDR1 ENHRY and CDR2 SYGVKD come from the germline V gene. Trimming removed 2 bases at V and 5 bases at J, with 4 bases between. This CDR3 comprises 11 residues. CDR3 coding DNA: TGTGCCATCAGTGAGAACCACGAGCAGTACTTC. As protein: CAISENHEQYF.

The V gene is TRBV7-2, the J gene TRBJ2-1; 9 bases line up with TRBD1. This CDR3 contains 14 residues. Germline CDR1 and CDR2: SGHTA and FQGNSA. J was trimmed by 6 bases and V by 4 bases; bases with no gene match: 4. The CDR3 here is CASSSPGQGNEQFF. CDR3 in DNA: TGTGCCAGCAGCTCCCCGGGACAGGGCAATGAGCAGTTCTTC.

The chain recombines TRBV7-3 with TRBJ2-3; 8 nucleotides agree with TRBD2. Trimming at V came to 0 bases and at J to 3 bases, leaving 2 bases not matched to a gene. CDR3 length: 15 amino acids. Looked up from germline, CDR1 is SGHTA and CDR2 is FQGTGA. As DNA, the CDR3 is TGTGCCAGCAGCTTAACAGCGGGGGTTACAGATACGCAGTATTTT. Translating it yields CASSLTAGVTDTQYF.

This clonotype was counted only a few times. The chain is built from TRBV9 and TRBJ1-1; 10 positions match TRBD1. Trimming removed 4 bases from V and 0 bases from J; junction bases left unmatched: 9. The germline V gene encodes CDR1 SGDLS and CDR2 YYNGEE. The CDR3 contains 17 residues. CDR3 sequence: CASSLAPGQGMNTEAFF. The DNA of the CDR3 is TGTGCCAGCAGCTTAGCACCGGGACAGGGGATGAACACTGAAGCTTTCTTT.

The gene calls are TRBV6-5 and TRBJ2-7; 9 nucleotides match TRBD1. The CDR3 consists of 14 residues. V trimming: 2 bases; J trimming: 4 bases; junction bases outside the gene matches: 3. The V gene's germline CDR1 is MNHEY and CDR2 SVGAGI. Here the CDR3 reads CASSYGTGKYEQYF. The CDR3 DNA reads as TGTGCCAGCAGTTACGGGACAGGGAAATACGAGCAGTACTTC.

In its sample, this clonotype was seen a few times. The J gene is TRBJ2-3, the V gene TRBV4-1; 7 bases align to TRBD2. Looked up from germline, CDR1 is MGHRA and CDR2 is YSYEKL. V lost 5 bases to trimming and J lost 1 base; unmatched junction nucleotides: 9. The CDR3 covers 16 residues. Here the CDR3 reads CASSYSESGGTDTQYF. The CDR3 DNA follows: TGCGCCAGCAGCTACTCGGAGAGCGGGGGCACAGATACGCAGTATTTT.

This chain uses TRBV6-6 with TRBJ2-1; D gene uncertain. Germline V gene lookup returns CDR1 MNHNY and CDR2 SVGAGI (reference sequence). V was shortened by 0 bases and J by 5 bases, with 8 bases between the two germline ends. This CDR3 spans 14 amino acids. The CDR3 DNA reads TGTGCCAGCAGTTACTCGCCGTTAGACAATGAGCAGTTCTTC. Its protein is CASSYSPLDNEQFF.

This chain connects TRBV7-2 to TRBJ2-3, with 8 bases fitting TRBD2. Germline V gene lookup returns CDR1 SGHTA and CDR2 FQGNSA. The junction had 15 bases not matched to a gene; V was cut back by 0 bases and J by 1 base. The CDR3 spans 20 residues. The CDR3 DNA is TGTGCCAGCAGCTTAGCGCGGGCTAGCGGGCAGCCCCGCGGCACAGATACGCAGTATTTT. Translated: CASSLARASGQPRGTDTQYF. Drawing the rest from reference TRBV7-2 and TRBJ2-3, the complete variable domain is GAGVSQSPSNKVTEKGKDVELRCDPISGHTALYWYRQSLGQGLEFLIYFQGNSAPDKSGLPSDRFSAERTGGSVSTLTIQRTQQEDSAVYLCASSLARASGQPRGTDTQYFGPGTRLTVL.

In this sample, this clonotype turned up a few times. The CDR3 reads CATSTGAGNTIYF. CDR3 nucleotide sequence: TGTGCCACCAGTACAGGGGCTGGAAACACCATATATTTT. This chain joins TRBV15 and TRBJ1-3, with TRBD1 matching over 7 bases. CDR1 is LNHNV and CDR2 is YYDKDF in the germline V gene (reference sequence). This CDR3 spans 13 amino acids. With 6 bases clipped from V and 2 bases from J, the junction kept 1 base outside the gene matches.